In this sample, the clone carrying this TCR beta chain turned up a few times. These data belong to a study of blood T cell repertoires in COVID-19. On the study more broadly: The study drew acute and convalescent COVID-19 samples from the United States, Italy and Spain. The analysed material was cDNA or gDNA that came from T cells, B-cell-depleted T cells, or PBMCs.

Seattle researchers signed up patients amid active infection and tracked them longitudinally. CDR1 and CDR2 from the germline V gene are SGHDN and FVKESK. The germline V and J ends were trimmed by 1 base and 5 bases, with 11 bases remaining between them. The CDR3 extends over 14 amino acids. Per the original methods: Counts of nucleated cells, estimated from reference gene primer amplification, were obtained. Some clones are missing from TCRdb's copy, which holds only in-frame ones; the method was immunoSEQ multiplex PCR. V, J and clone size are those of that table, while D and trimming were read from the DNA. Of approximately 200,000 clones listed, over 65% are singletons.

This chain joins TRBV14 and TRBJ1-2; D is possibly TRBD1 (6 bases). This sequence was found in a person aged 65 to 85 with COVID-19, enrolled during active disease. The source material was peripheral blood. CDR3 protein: CASSQAVRGYGYTF. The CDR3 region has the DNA TGTGCCAGCAGCCAAGCTGTCAGGGGTTATGGCTACACCTTC.